The subject of this entry is one TCR beta chain. This sample is drawn from a study of cytomegalovirus exposure and HLA in healthy donors. V lost 10 bases and J lost 0, with 7 bases in between. The germline CDR1 and CDR2 sequences are LNHDA and SQIVND (reference sequence). CDR3 length equals 12 residues. PCR used 60 Vbeta primers and 13 Jbeta primers. Original data processing: A later analysis tallied 75 million to 80 million unique TCR beta chains, some 10 million of them shared. TCRdb's copy holds only in-frame clones and misses some; the assay was immunoSEQ multiplex PCR. That table is the source of V, J and clone size, and D and trimming were worked out from the DNA. Among 100,000 to 150,000 clones listed, 75% to 90% were seen once.

The sequencing sample was made of PBMCs. The receptor's source is a man aged 25 to 40 in good health and CMV-seronegative. The V and J genes are TRBV19 and TRBJ1-3; no clear D gene. The CDR3 coding sequence is TGTGCCACCCCAATCTCTGGAAACACCATATATTTT. Protein product: CATPISGNTIYF.